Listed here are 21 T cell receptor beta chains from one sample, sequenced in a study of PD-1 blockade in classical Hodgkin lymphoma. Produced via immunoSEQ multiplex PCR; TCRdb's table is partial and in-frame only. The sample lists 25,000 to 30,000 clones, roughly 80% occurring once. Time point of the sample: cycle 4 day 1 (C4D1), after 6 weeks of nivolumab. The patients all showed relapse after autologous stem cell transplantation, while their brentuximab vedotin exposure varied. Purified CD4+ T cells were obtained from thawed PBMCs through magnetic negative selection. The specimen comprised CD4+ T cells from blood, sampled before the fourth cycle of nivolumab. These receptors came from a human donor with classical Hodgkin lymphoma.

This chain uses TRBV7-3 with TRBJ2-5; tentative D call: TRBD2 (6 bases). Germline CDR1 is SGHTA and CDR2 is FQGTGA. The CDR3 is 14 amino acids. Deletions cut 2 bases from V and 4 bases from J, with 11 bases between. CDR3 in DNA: TGTGCCAGCAGCTTACGGCGGGGAGGAGAGACCCAGTACTTC. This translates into CASSLRRGGETQYF.

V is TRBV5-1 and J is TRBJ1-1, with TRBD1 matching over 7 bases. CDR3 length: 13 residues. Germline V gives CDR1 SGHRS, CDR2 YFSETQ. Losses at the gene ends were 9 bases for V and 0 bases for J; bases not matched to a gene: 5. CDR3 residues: CATSDRVNTEAFF. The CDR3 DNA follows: TGCGCCACCTCTGACAGGGTGAACACTGAAGCTTTCTTT.

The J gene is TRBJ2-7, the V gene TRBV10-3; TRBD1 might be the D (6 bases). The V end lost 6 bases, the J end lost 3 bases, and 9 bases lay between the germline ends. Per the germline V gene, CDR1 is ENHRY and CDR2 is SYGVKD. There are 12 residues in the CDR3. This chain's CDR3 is CAISGQFYEQYF. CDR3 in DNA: TGTGCCATCAGCGGACAGTTCTACGAGCAGTACTTC.

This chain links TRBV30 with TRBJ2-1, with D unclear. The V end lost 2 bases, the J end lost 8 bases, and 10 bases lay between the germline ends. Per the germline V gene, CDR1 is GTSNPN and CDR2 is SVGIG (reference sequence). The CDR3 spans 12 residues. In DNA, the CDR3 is TGTGCCTGGAGTCGCGATTTAGATGAGCAGTTCTTC. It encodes CAWSRDLDEQFF. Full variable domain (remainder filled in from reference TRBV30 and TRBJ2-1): SQTIHQWPATLVQPVGSPLSLECTVEGTSNPNLYWYRQAAGRGLQLLFYSVGIGQISSEVPQNLSASRPQDRQFILSSKKLLLSDSGFYLCAWSRDLDEQFFGPGTRLTVL.

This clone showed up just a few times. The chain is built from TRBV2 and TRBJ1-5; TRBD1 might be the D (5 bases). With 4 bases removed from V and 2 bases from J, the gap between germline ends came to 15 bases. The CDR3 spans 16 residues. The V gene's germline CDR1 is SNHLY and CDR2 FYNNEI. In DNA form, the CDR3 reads TGTGCCAGCAGTGCCAGCGGGGCGAAGGGCAATCAGCCCCAGCATTTT. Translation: CASSASGAKGNQPQHF.

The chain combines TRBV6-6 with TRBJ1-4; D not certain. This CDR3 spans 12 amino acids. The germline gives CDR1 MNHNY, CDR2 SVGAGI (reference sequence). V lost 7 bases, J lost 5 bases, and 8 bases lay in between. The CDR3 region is CASTSLNEKLFF. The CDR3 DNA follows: TGTGCCAGCACCTCCCTGAATGAAAAACTGTTTTTT.

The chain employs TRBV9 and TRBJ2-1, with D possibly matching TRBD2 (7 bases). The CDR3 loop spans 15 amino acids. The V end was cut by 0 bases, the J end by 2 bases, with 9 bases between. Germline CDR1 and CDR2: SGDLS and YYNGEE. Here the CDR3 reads CASSVAGGPYNEQFF. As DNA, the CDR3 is TGTGCCAGCAGCGTAGCGGGGGGCCCCTACAATGAGCAGTTCTTC. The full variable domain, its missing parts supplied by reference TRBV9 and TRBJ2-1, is DSGVTQTPKHLITATGQRVTLRCSPRSGDLSVYWYQQSLDQGLQFLIQYYNGEERAKGNILERFSAQQFPDLHSELNLSSLELGDSALYFCASSVAGGPYNEQFFGPGTRLTVL.

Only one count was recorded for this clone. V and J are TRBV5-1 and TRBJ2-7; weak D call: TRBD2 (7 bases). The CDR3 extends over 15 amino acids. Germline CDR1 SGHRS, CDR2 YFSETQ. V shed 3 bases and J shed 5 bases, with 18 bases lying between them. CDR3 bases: TGCGCCAGCAGCTCCACGGGGGGCAGGACGGACGAGCAGTACTTC. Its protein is CASSSTGGRTDEQYF.

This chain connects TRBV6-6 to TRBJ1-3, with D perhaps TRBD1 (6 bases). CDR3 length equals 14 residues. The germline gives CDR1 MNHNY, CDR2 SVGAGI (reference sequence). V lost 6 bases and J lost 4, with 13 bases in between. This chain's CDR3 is CASSQGGPGNTIYF. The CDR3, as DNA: TGTGCCAGCAGCCAAGGGGGGCCAGGAAACACCATATATTTT.

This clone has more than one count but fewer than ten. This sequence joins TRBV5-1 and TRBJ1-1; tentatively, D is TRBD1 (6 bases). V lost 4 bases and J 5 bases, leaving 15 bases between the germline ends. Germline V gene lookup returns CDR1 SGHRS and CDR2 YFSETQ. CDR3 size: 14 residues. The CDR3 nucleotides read TGCGCCAGCAGCGCCGAATTCCAGGGGACTGAAGCTTTCTTT. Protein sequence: CASSAEFQGTEAFF.

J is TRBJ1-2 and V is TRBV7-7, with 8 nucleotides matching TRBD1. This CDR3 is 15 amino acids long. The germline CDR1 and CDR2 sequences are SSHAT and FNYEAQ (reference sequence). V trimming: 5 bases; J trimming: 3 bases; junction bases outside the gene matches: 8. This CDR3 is CASSTDRVPHYGYTF. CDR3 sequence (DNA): TGTGCCAGCAGCACGGACAGGGTGCCACACTATGGCTACACCTTC.

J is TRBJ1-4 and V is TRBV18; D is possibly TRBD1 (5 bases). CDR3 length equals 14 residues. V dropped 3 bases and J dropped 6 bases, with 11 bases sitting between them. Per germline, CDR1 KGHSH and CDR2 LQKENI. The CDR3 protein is CASSPSGLYEKLFF. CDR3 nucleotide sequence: TGTGCCAGCTCACCTTCGGGGCTCTATGAAAAACTGTTTTTT.

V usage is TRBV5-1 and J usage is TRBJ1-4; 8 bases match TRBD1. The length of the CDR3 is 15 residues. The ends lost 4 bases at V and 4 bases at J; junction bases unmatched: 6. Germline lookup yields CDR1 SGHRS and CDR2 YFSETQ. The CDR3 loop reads CASSVTGGLNEKLFF. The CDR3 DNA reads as TGCGCCAGCAGCGTAACAGGGGGACTTAATGAAAAACTGTTTTTT.

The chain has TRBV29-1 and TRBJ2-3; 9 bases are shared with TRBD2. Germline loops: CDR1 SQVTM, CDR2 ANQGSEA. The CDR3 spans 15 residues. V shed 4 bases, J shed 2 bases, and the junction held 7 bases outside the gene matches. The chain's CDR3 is CSVGSRGGATDTQYF. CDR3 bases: TGCAGCGTTGGGAGTCGCGGGGGGGCCACAGATACGCAGTATTTT.

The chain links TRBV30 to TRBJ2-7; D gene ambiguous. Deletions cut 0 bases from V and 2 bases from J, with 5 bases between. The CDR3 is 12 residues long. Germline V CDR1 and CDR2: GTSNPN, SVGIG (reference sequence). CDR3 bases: TGTGCCTGGAGTGTAGTGGCCTACGAGCAGTACTTC. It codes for CAWSVVAYEQYF.

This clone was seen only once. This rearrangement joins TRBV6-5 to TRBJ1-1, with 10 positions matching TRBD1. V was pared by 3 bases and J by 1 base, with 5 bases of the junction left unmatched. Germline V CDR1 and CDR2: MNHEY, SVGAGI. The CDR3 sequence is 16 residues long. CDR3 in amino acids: CASSYRDRGWNTEAFF. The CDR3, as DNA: TGTGCCAGCAGTTATAGGGACAGGGGTTGGAACACTGAAGCTTTCTTT.

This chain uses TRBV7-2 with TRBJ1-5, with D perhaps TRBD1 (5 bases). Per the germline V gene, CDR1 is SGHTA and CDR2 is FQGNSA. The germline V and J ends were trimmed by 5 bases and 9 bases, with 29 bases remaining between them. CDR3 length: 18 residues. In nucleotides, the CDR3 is TGTGCCAGCAGCCAAGGGATTAGGGGATCCCCTACTTTATGGCCCCAGCATTTT. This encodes CASSQGIRGSPTLWPQHF.

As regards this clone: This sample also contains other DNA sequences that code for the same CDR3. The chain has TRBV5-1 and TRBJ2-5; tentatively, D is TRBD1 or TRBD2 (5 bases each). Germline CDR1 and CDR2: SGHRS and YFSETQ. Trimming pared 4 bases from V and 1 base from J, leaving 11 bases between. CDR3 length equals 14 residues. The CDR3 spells CASSRDGIQETQYF. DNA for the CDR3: TGCGCCAGCAGCCGGGACGGCATCCAAGAGACCCAGTACTTC.

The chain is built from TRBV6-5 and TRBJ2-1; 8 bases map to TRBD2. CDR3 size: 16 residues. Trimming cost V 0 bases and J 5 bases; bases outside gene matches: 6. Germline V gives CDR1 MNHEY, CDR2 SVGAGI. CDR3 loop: CASSYSLLADNNEQFF. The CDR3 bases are TGTGCCAGCAGTTACTCCCTACTAGCGGACAACAATGAGCAGTTCTTC.

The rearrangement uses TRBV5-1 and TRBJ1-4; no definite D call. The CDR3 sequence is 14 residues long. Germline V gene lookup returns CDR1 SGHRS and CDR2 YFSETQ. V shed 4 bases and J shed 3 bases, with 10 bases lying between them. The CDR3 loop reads CASSLRSANEKLFF. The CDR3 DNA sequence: TGCGCCAGCAGCCTTAGAAGTGCTAATGAAAAACTGTTTTTT.

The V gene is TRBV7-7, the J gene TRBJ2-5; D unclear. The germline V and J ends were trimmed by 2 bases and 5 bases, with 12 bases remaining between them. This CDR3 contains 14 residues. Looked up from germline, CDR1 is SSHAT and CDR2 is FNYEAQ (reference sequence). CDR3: CASSLSGSSETQYF. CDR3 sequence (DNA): TGTGCCAGCAGCTTATCCGGTTCGAGTGAGACCCAGTACTTC.